This TCR beta chain was obtained from a study of radiotherapy plus CTLA-4 blockade in lung cancer. The overall study: The study recorded objective responses in roughly 20% of patients and disease control in 31%.

Libraries were prepared by immunoSEQ multiplex PCR; TCRdb keeps only in-frame clonotypes and omits some of them. Here the sample spans approximately 44,000 clones, approximately 76% being singletons. Trimming cost V 5 bases and J 3 bases; bases outside gene matches: 12. This CDR3 is built from 17 residues. CDR1 and CDR2 from the germline V gene are SNHLY and FYNNEI. The specimen comprised peripheral blood, sampled from a patient treated with radiotherapy plus ipilimumab. The rearrangement links TRBV2 to TRBJ1-4; 7 bases line up with TRBD1. The TCR comes from a human donor with non-small cell lung cancer who had stable disease on radiotherapy plus ipilimumab. The CDR3 sequence: CASSLSRGLKANEKLFF. The DNA of the CDR3 is TGTGCCAGCAGTTTATCCAGGGGGTTGAAGGCTAATGAAAAACTGTTTTTT.